The 8 T cell receptor beta chains presented below share a single source sample, sequenced in a study of T-cell memory formation after mild COVID-19. TCRdb reanalysed the 5' RACE reads using MiXCR and keeps one entry per CDR3 protein. Here the sample spans a few hundred thousand distinct CDR3 sequences, under 20% being singletons. Sequencing used PBMCs or a T cell subset sorted from them (not recorded which). These receptors originate from a young man who had mild COVID-19 (a few samples of this study predate the infection). Cell type and time point are not known.

This clonotype appeared a few times. In DNA form, the CDR3 reads TGTGCCATCAGTGTGTCAGGGAGCACTGAAGCTTTCTTT. Protein product: CAISVSGSTEAFF. This chain links TRBV10-3 with TRBJ1-1, with a tentative D call TRBD1 (5 bases). The CDR3 contains 13 residues. Germline lookup yields CDR1 ENHRY and CDR2 SYGVKD. Between the trimmed V and J ends, which lost 4 bases and 4 bases, there was a span of 10 bases.

V usage is TRBV5-1 and J usage is TRBJ1-1; 7 bases line up with TRBD1. V lost 0 bases, J lost 5 bases, and 4 bases stayed unmatched. The CDR3 is made up of 14 amino acids. Germline V gene sequence: CDR1 SGHRS, CDR2 YFSETQ. The CDR3 is CASSLAGGQTEAFF. CDR3 DNA: TGCGCCAGCAGCTTGGCCGGGGGACAGACTGAAGCTTTCTTT.

This sequence joins TRBV7-9 and TRBJ1-5; D uncertain. The V gene lost 3 bases and the J gene lost 0 bases, with 6 bases spanning the gap. Germline values: CDR1 SEHNR, CDR2 FQNEAQ (reference sequence). This CDR3 is built from 14 residues. The CDR3 region has the DNA TGTGCCAGCAGCTTTACGGATAGCAATCAGCCCCAGCATTTT. It specifies CASSFTDSNQPQHF.

The chain uses TRBV24-1 and TRBJ1-6, with TRBD1 matching over 8 bases. CDR3 length: 13 amino acids. V shed 9 bases and J 7 bases; nucleotides not matched to a gene: 4. Per germline, CDR1 KGHDR and CDR2 SFDVKD. CDR3 region: CATSDRENSPLHF. For the CDR3, the DNA is TGTGCCACCTCGGACAGGGAGAATTCACCCCTCCACTTT.

This clonotype was observed many times. This chain connects TRBV7-2 to TRBJ2-2; D perhaps matches TRBD1 (5 bases). Looked up from germline, CDR1 is SGHTA and CDR2 is FQGNSA. This CDR3 is built from 15 residues. V dropped 2 bases and J dropped 4 bases, with 11 bases sitting between them. The CDR3 here is CASSLQGAPTGELFF. CDR3 bases: TGTGCCAGCAGCTTACAAGGGGCCCCCACCGGGGAGCTGTTTTTT.

This chain links TRBV5-1 with TRBJ2-7; no definite D call. The CDR3 runs to 15 residues. The V and J ends lost 2 bases and 0 bases respectively, with 12 bases between them. Per germline, CDR1 SGHRS and CDR2 YFSETQ. The CDR3 is CASSFLLTDSYEQYF. For the CDR3, the DNA is TGCGCCAGCAGCTTTTTACTTACGGACTCCTACGAGCAGTACTTC.

Only a few counts were recorded for this clonotype. The genes are TRBV29-1 and TRBJ2-7; unclear D gene. The germline V and J ends were trimmed by 3 bases and 3 bases, with 12 bases remaining between them. From germline, CDR1 is SQVTM and CDR2 ANQGSEA. The CDR3 totals 13 residues. Written as DNA, the CDR3 is TGCAGCGTTGAGGTTGCAGGTAGCTACGAGCAGTACTTC. Amino acid sequence: CSVEVAGSYEQYF.

This clonotype was seen only a few times. The chain joins TRBV29-1 to TRBJ2-1; 10 bases align to TRBD1. The CDR3 loop spans 14 amino acids. Germline V gene sequence: CDR1 SQVTM, CDR2 ANQGSEA. With 6 bases clipped from V and 3 bases from J, the junction kept 5 bases outside the gene matches. CDR3: CSVSGTGVYNEQFF. CDR3 nucleotide sequence: TGCAGCGTCTCCGGGACAGGGGTCTACAATGAGCAGTTCTTC.